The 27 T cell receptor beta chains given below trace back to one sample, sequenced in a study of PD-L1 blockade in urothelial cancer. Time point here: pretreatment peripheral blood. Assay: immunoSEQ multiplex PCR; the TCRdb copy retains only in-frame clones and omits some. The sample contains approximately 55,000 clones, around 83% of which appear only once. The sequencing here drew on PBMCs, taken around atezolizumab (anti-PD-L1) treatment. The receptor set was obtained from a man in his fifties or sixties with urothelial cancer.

The CDR3 spells CASSLTEYQETQYF. CDR3 sequence (DNA): TGTGCCAGCAGCTTAACGGAGTACCAAGAGACCCAGTACTTC. The chain recombines TRBV7-8 with TRBJ2-5; unclear D gene. V dropped 2 bases and J dropped 0 bases, with 7 bases sitting between them. Germline lookup yields CDR1 SGHVS and CDR2 FQNEAQ. The CDR3 totals 14 residues.

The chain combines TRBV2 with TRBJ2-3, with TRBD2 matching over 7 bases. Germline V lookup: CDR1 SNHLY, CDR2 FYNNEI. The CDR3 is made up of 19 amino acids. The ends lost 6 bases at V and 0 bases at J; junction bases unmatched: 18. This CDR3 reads CASSTPSGEGITSTDTQYF. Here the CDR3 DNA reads TGTGCCAGCAGCACCCCGAGCGGGGAAGGGATCACTAGCACAGATACGCAGTATTTT.

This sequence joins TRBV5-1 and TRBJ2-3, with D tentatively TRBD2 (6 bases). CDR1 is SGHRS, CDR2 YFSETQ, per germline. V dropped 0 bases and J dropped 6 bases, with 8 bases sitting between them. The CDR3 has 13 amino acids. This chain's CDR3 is CASSLGGTDTQYF. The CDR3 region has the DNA TGCGCCAGCAGCTTGGGCGGGACGGATACGCAGTATTTT.

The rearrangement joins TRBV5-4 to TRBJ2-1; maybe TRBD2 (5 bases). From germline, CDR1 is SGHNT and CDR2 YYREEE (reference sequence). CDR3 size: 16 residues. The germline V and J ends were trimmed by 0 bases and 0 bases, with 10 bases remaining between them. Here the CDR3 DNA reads TGTGCCAGCAGCTTGGGGGTGGGGAGCTCCTACAATGAGCAGTTCTTC. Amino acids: CASSLGVGSSYNEQFF.

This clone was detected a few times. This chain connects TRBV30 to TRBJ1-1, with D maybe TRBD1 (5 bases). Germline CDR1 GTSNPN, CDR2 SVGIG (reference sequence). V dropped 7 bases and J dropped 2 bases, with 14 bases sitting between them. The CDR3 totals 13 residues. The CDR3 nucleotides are TGTGCCTCCAATCCTGACAGTAACACTGAAGCTTTCTTT. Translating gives CASNPDSNTEAFF.

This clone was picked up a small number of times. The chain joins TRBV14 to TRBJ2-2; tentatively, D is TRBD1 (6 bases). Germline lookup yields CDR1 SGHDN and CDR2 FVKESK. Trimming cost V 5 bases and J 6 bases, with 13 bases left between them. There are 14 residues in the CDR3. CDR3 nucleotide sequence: TGTGCCAGCAGCTCGGCACAGGGTTCCGGGGAGCTGTTTTTT. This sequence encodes CASSSAQGSGELFF. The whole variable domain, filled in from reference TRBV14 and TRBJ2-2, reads EAGVTQFPSHSVIEKGQTVTLRCDPISGHDNLYWYRRVMGKEIKFLLHFVKESKQDESGMPNNRFLAERTGGTYSTLKVQPAELEDSGVYFCASSSAQGSGELFFGEGSRLTVL.

The CDR3 region is CSVDRGGETQYF. CDR3 DNA sequence: TGCAGCGTCGACAGGGGTGGAGAGACCCAGTACTTC. The gene calls are TRBV29-1 and TRBJ2-5; 8 nucleotides match TRBD1. This CDR3 spans 12 amino acids. Per the germline V gene, CDR1 is SQVTM and CDR2 is ANQGSEA. Trimming cost V 6 bases and J 4 bases; bases outside gene matches: 4.

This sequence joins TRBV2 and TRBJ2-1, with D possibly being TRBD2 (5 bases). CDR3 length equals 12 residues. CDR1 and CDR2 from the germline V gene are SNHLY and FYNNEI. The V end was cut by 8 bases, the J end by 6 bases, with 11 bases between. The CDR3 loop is CASHPGFNEQFF. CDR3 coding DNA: TGTGCCAGCCACCCGGGGTTCAATGAGCAGTTCTTC. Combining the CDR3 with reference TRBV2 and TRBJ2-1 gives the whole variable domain EPEVTQTPSHQVTQMGQEVILRCVPISNHLYFYWYRQILGQKVEFLVSFYNNEISEKSEIFDDQFSVERPDGSNFTLKIRSTKLEDSAMYFCASHPGFNEQFFGPGTRLTVL.

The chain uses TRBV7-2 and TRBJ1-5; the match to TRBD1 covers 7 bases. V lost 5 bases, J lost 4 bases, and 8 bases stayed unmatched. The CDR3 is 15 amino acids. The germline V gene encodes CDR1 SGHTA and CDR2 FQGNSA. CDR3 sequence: CASSRSGTANQPQHF. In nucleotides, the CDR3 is TGTGCCAGCAGCCGATCTGGGACAGCTAATCAGCCCCAGCATTTT.

The CDR3 nucleotides are TGTGCCAGCAGTTACCGCCTAGCGGGTTCAACCTACGAGCAGTACTTC. It yields the protein CASSYRLAGSTYEQYF. The J gene is TRBJ2-7, the V gene TRBV6-5; the match to TRBD2 covers 8 bases. The trim removed 2 bases at V and 2 bases at J, leaving 8 bases unmatched. This CDR3 is built from 16 residues. Germline V gene lookup returns CDR1 MNHEY and CDR2 SVGAGI.

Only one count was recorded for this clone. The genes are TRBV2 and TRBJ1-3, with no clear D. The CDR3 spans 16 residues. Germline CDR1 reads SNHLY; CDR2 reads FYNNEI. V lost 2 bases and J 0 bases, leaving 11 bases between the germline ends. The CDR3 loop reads CASSESPSYSGNTIYF. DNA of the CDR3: TGTGCCAGCAGTGAATCGCCCTCCTACTCTGGAAACACCATATATTTT.

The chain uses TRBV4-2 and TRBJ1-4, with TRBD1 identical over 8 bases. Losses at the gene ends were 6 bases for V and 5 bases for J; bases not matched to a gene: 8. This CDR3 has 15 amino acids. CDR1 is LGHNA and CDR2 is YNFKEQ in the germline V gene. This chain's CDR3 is CASSHSTGGNEKLFF. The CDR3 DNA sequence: TGTGCCAGCAGTCATTCAACAGGGGGAAATGAAAAACTGTTTTTT.

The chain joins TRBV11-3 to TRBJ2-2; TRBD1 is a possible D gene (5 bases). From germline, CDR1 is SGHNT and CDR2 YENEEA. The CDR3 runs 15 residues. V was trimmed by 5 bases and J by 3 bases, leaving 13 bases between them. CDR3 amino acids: CASSPRTKYTGELFF. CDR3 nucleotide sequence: TGTGCCAGCAGCCCCCGGACAAAGTACACCGGGGAGCTGTTTTTT. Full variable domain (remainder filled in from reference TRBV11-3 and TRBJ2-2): EAGVVQSPRYKIIEKKQPVAFWCNPISGHNTLYWYLQNLGQGPELLIRYENEEAVDDSQLPKDRFSAERLKGVDSTLKIQPAELGDSAVYLCASSPRTKYTGELFFGEGSRLTVL.

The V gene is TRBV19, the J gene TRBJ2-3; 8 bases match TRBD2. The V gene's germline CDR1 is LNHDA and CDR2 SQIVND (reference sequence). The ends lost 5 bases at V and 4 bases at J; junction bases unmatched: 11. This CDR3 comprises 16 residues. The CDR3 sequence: CASSAGTRFHPDTQYF. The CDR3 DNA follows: TGTGCCAGTAGTGCCGGGACTAGGTTTCATCCAGATACGCAGTATTTT.

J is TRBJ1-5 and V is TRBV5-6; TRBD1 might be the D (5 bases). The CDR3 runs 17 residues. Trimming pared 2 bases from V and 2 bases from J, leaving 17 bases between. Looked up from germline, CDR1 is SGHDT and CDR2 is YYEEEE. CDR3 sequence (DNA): TGTGCCAGCAGCTTCAGACCGGGACTACGTGGCAATCAGCCCCAGCATTTT. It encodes CASSFRPGLRGNQPQHF.

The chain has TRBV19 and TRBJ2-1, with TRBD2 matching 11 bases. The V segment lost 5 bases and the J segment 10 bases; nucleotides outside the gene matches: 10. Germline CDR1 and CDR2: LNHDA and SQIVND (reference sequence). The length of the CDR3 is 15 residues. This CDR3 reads CASSGLAGGLEEQFF. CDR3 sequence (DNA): TGTGCCAGTAGTGGACTAGCGGGCGGCCTTGAAGAGCAGTTCTTC.

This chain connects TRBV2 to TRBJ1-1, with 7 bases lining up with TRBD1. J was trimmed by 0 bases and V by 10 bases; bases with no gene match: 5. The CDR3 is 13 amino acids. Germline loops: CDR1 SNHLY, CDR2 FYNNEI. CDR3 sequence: CATRQGLNTEAFF. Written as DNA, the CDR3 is TGTGCCACTCGACAGGGTTTGAACACTGAAGCTTTCTTT.

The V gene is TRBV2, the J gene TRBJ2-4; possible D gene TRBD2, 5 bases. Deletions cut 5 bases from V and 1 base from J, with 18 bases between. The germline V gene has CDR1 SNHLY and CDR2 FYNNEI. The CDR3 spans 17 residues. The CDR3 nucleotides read TGTGCCAGCAGTAAACAAGCACCGGGGTCGGCCAAAAACATTCAGTACTTC. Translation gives CASSKQAPGSAKNIQYF. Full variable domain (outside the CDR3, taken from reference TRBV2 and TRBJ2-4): EPEVTQTPSHQVTQMGQEVILRCVPISNHLYFYWYRQILGQKVEFLVSFYNNEISEKSEIFDDQFSVERPDGSNFTLKIRSTKLEDSAMYFCASSKQAPGSAKNIQYFGAGTRLSVL.

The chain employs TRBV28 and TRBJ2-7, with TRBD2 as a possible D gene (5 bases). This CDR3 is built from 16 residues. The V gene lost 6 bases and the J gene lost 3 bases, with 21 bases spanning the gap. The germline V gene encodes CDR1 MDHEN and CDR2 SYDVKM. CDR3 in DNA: TGTGCCAGCAGCAGCGGAGGCAGATCCATCGTCTACGAGCAGTACTTC. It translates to CASSSGGRSIVYEQYF.

The CDR3 DNA sequence: TGCGCCAGCAAGGGACAGGGGTTCCCCCAAGGGCAGTACTTC. It translates to CASKGQGFPQGQYF. The chain has TRBV5-1 and TRBJ2-7; 10 nucleotides agree with TRBD1. CDR3 length: 14 residues. The germline V gene encodes CDR1 SGHRS and CDR2 YFSETQ. Trimming at V came to 6 bases and at J to 9 bases, leaving 12 bases not matched to a gene.

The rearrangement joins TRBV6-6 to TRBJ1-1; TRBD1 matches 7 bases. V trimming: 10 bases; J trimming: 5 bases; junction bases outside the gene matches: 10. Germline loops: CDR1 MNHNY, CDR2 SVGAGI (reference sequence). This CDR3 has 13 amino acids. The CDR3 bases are TGTGCCATTAAAGGAACAGGGGCTACTGAAGCTTTCTTT. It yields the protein CAIKGTGATEAFF.

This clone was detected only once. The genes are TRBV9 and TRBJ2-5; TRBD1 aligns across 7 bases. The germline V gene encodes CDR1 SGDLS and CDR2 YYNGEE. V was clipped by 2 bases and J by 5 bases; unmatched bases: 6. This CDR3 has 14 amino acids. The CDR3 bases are TGTGCCAGCAGCGTCTCAGGGGGTAGGGAGACCCAGTACTTC. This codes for CASSVSGGRETQYF.

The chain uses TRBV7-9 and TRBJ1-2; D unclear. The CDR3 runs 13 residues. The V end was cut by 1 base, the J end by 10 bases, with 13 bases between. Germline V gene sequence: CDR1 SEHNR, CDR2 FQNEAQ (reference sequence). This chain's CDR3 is CASSLEASVPYTF. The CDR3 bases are TGTGCCAGCAGCTTAGAGGCTAGTGTACCCTACACCTTC.

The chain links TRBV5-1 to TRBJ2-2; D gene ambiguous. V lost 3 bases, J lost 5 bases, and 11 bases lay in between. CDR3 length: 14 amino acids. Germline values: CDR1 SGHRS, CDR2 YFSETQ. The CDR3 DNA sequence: TGCGCCAGCAGCTCAAAACCCAGTACCGGGGAGCTGTTTTTT. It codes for CASSSKPSTGELFF.

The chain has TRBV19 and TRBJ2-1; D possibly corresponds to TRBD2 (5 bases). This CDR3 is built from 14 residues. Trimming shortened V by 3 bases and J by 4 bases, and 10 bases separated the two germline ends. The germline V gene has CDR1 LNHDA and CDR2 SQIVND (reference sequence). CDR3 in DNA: TGTGCCAGTAGTATGTTCAGCGGATACAATGAGCAGTTCTTC. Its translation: CASSMFSGYNEQFF.

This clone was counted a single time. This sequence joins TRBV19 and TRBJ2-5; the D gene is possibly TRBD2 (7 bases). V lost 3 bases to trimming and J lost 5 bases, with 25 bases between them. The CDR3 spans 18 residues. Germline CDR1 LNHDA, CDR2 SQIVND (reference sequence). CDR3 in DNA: TGTGCCAGTAGTATTCTGGCGGGGGCGCCCGTCGGGGGGGAGACCCAGTACTTC. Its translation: CASSILAGAPVGGETQYF.

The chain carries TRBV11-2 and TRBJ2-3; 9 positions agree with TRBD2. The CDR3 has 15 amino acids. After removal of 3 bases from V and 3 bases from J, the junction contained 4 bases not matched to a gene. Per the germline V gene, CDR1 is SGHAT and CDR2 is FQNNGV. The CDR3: CASSFLAGPTDTQYF. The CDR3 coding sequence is TGTGCCAGCAGCTTCCTAGCGGGGCCAACAGATACGCAGTATTTT. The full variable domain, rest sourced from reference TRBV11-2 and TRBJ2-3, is EAGVAQSPRYKIIEKRQSVAFWCNPISGHATLYWYQQILGQGPKLLIQFQNNGVVDDSQLPKDRFSAERLKGVDSTLKIQPAKLEDSAVYLCASSFLAGPTDTQYFGPGTRLTVL.